The 19 T cell receptor beta chains listed next were all sequenced from one sample in a study of T cells in tuberculosis. Time point denoted: new active TB diagnosis, blood taken before or within 7 days of starting treatment. The table came from immunoSEQ multiplex PCR; TCRdb's copy has only in-frame clones and leaves some out. The table records tens of thousands of clones, approximately 90% of them present only once. Sequences were derived from PBMCs, sampled at tuberculosis diagnosis. These receptor sequences come from an adult with tuberculosis.

Comments on this clone: The same CDR3 can be traced to other DNA sequences in this sample. The rearrangement uses TRBV11-2 and TRBJ2-1, with 10 bases that match TRBD2. This CDR3 has 15 amino acids. V gave up 5 bases and J gave up 4 bases; unmatched junction bases: 5. CDR1 and CDR2 from the germline V gene are SGHAT and FQNNGV. CDR3 DNA sequence: TGTGCCAGCAGCCCGAGCGGGGGGGCTTACAATGAGCAGTTCTTC. It codes for CASSPSGGAYNEQFF.

V usage is TRBV6-1 and J usage is TRBJ2-2, with D perhaps matching TRBD1 (5 bases). From germline, CDR1 is MNHNS and CDR2 SASEGT. With 4 bases removed from V and 4 bases from J, the gap between germline ends came to 13 bases. CDR3 size: 15 residues. CDR3 in amino acids: CASSGGRPGTGELFF. The CDR3 DNA is TGTGCCAGCAGTGGGGGCCGACCGGGCACCGGGGAGCTGTTTTTT.

The CDR3: CASSVRGTGNQPQHF. CDR3 DNA: TGTGCCAGCAGTGTTAGGGGGACAGGTAATCAGCCCCAGCATTTT. The rearrangement links TRBV2 to TRBJ1-5; 8 positions agree with TRBD1. The CDR3 has 15 amino acids. Germline CDR1 SNHLY, CDR2 FYNNEI. The V and J ends lost 4 bases and 4 bases, in that order; junction bases with no gene match: 6.

This sequence joins TRBV11-2 and TRBJ2-7; TRBD2 agrees at 7 bases. V shed 5 bases and J 3 bases; nucleotides not matched to a gene: 10. This CDR3 has 15 amino acids. Germline values: CDR1 SGHAT, CDR2 FQNNGV. CDR3 amino acids: CASSLPGGGGYEQYV. The CDR3 nucleotides read TGTGCCAGCAGCCTGCCGGGGGGTGGAGGCTACGAGCAGTACGTC.

DNA for the CDR3: TGTGCCAGCAGTTCAATACAGGGGGTGGGGAGAACCTATGAGCAGTTCTTC. Its translation is CASSSIQGVGRTYEQFF. V is TRBV28 and J is TRBJ2-1; 8 nucleotides line up with TRBD1. CDR1 and CDR2 (germline): MDHEN, SYDVKM. The CDR3 has 17 amino acids. After removal of 4 bases from V and 8 bases from J, the junction contained 16 bases not matched to a gene.

The chain has TRBV6-6 and TRBJ1-1, with D possibly matching TRBD1 (5 bases). V was pared by 7 bases and J by 3 bases, with 18 bases between. The CDR3 spans 15 residues. The germline CDR1 and CDR2 sequences are MNHNY and SVGAGI (reference sequence). This CDR3 is CASTSSTGGYTEAFF. The CDR3 DNA reads TGTGCCAGCACTTCAAGCACAGGAGGGTACACTGAAGCTTTCTTT.

The chain is built from TRBV25-1 and TRBJ1-1, with D uncertain. CDR1 is MGHDK and CDR2 is SYGVNS in the germline V gene. The V and J ends lost 0 bases and 6 bases respectively, with 11 bases between them. This CDR3 has 14 residues. The DNA of the CDR3 is TGTGCCAGCAGTGAATATATTCCCCTCGCTGAAGCTTTCTTT. It yields the protein CASSEYIPLAEAFF. Complete variable domain (other parts from reference TRBV25-1 and TRBJ1-1): EADIYQTPRYLVIGTGKKITLECSQTMGHDKMYWYQQDPGMELHLIHYSYGVNSTEKGDLSSESTVSRIRTEHFPLTLESARPSHTSQYLCASSEYIPLAEAFFGQGTRLTVV.

This clone was seen a single time. The V gene is TRBV29-1, the J gene TRBJ2-7; 9 bases align to TRBD1. The CDR3 is 13 amino acids. Germline V gene lookup returns CDR1 SQVTM and CDR2 ANQGSEA. With 6 bases clipped from V and 3 bases from J, the junction kept 6 bases outside the gene matches. The CDR3 DNA is TGCAGCGTAAGGACAGGGGAGGGCTACGAGCAGTACTTC. It encodes CSVRTGEGYEQYF.

The CDR3 DNA reads TGTGCCAGCAGCTCCTCCGGGACAGGGGAGGAAAAACTGTTTTTT. Its protein is CASSSSGTGEEKLFF. This chain joins TRBV7-2 and TRBJ1-4; 10 bases line up with TRBD1. The CDR3 has 15 amino acids. Germline lookup yields CDR1 SGHTA and CDR2 FQGNSA. J gave up 8 bases and V 4 bases, and 7 bases lay outside the gene matches.

The V and J genes are TRBV30 and TRBJ1-5, with D possibly being TRBD1 (6 bases). Germline V lookup: CDR1 GTSNPN, CDR2 SVGIG (reference sequence). This CDR3 has 13 residues. V lost 1 base, J lost 6 bases, and 10 bases lay in between. The CDR3 DNA reads as TGTGCCTGGAGTGGAACAGGGTTTCAGCCCCAGCATTTT. Translating gives CAWSGTGFQPQHF.

This chain uses TRBV2 with TRBJ1-5; the D gene is possibly TRBD1 (6 bases). CDR1 and CDR2 from the germline V gene are SNHLY and FYNNEI. With 6 bases removed from V and 7 bases from J, the gap between germline ends came to 19 bases. This CDR3 has 15 amino acids. Here the CDR3 reads CASRIIGGLGQPQHF. The CDR3, as DNA: TGTGCCAGCAGAATTATAGGGGGATTGGGACAGCCCCAGCATTTT.

The V call is TRBV4-2, the J call TRBJ2-3; possible D gene TRBD2, 6 bases. V was trimmed by 6 bases and J by 0 bases, leaving 13 bases between them. The CDR3 consists of 15 residues. The germline V gene has CDR1 LGHNA and CDR2 YNFKEQ. This CDR3 is CASSPTGVSTDTQYF. The CDR3 coding sequence is TGTGCCAGCAGTCCCACGGGAGTCAGCACAGATACGCAGTATTTT.

The chain joins TRBV9 to TRBJ2-1; the match to TRBD2 covers 9 bases. The germline V gene has CDR1 SGDLS and CDR2 YYNGEE. The CDR3 is 14 amino acids. J was trimmed by 4 bases and V by 3 bases; bases with no gene match: 2. CDR3 in amino acids: CASSESGGYNEQFF. CDR3 nucleotide sequence: TGTGCCAGCAGCGAGAGCGGGGGGTACAATGAGCAGTTCTTC.

This rearrangement joins TRBV6-6 to TRBJ1-4; TRBD1 is a possible D gene (5 bases). This CDR3 is 15 amino acids long. The germline V and J ends were trimmed by 5 bases and 8 bases, with 18 bases remaining between them. Looked up from germline, CDR1 is MNHNY and CDR2 is SVGAGI (reference sequence). For the CDR3, the DNA is TGTGCCAGCAGTCCGGGAGTCGGGGGAGGAGAAAAACTGTTTTTT. It translates to CASSPGVGGGEKLFF.

V and J are TRBV5-6 and TRBJ2-4, with 7 bases lining up with TRBD1. This CDR3 is 15 amino acids long. V shed 3 bases, J shed 4 bases, and the junction held 7 bases outside the gene matches. The germline V gene has CDR1 SGHDT and CDR2 YYEEEE. The CDR3 DNA follows: TGTGCCAGCAGCTCTAGACAGGGCCAAAAAAACATTCAGTACTTC. This sequence encodes CASSSRQGQKNIQYF.

The rearrangement uses TRBV25-1 and TRBJ1-2, with D tentatively TRBD1 (6 bases). Germline V CDR1 and CDR2: MGHDK, SYGVNS. CDR3 size: 15 residues. Trimming removed 8 bases at V and 3 bases at J, with 19 bases between. The CDR3 region has the DNA TGTGCCAGCCAGGGGCTAGGGGGATACTACTATGGCTACACCTTC. Protein product: CASQGLGGYYYGYTF.

V usage is TRBV5-1 and J usage is TRBJ2-3; 10 bases are a match to TRBD2. In germline, CDR1 is SGHRS, CDR2 YFSETQ. V was pared by 4 bases and J by 4 bases, with 6 bases of the junction left unmatched. This CDR3 has 15 amino acids. CDR3: CASSLKRGGPDTQYF. Here the CDR3 DNA reads TGCGCCAGCAGCCTTAAGCGGGGGGGCCCAGATACGCAGTATTTT.

This chain joins TRBV30 and TRBJ1-4; 10 positions match TRBD1. This CDR3 has 17 amino acids. Trimming at V came to 2 bases and at J to 8 bases, leaving 14 bases not matched to a gene. From germline, CDR1 is GTSNPN and CDR2 SVGIG (reference sequence). Written as DNA, the CDR3 is TGTGCCTGGAGTCATAGGACAGGGGGGCTCCTTCGGGAAAAACTGTTTTTT. As protein: CAWSHRTGGLLREKLFF.

This chain uses TRBV15 with TRBJ1-3; no clear D gene. The germline gives CDR1 LNHNV, CDR2 YYDKDF (reference sequence). This CDR3 is built from 16 residues. V lost 0 bases and J lost 4, with 13 bases in between. The CDR3 sequence: CATSRDGVFYGNTIYF. In DNA form, the CDR3 reads TGTGCCACCAGCAGAGATGGAGTCTTTTACGGAAACACCATATATTTT.